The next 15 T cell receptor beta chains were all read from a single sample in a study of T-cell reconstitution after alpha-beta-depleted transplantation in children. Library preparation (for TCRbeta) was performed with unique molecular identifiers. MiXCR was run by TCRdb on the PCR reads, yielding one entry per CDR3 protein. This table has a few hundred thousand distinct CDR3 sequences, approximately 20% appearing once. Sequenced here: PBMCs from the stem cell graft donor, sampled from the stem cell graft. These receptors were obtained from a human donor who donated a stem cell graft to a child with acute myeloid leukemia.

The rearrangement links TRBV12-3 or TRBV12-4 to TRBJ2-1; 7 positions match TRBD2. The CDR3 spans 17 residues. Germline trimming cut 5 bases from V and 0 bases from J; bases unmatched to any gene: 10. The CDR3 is CASSPRARESSYNEQFF. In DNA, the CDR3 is TGTGCCAGCAGTCCCCGGGCGCGGGAGAGCTCCTACAATGAGCAGTTCTTC.

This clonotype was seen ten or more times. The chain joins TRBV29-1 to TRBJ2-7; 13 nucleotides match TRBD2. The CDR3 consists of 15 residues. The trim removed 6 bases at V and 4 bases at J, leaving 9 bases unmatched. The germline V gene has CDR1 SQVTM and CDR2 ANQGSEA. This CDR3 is CSVAGLAGNTYEQYF. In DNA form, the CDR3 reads TGCAGCGTCGCGGGACTAGCGGGGAATACGTACGAGCAGTACTTC.

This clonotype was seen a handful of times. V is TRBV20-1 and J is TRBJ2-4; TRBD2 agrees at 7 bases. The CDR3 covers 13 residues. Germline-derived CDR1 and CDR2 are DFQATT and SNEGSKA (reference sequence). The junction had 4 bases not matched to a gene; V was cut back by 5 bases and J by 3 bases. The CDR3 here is CSAARDYKNIQYF. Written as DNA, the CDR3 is TGCAGTGCTGCCCGGGACTACAAAAACATTCAGTACTTC.

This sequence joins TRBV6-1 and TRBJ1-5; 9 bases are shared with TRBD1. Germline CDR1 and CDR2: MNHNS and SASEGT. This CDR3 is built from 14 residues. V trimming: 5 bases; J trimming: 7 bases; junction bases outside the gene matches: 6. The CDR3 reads CASSPGTGRQPQHF. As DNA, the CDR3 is TGTGCCAGCAGTCCAGGGACAGGGCGACAGCCCCAGCATTTT.

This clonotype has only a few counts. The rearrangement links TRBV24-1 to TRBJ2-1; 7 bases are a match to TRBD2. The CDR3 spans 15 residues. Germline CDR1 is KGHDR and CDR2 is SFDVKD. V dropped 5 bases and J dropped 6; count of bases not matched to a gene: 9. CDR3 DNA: TGTGCCACCAGTGTCTCGACTAGCCCGCGCAATGAGCAGTTCTTC. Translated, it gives CATSVSTSPRNEQFF.

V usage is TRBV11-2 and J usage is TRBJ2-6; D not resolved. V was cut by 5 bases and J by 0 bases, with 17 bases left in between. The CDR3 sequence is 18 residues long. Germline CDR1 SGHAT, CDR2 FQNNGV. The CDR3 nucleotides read TGTGCCAGCAGCCGGATGCCGCTACTCCCCTCTGGGGCCAACGTCCTGACTTTC. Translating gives CASSRMPLLPSGANVLTF.

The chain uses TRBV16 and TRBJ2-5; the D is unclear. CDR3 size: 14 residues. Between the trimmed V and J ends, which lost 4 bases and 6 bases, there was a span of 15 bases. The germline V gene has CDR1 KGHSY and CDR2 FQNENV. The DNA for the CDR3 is TGTGCCAGCAGCCCAGACTTAGGATTCAAGACCCAGTACTTC. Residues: CASSPDLGFKTQYF.

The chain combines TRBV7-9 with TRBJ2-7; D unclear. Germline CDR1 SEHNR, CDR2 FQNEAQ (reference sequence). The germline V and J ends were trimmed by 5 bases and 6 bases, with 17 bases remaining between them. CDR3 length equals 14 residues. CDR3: CASSPHWQVLEQYF. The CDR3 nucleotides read TGTGCCAGCAGCCCCCATTGGCAGGTCCTCGAGCAGTACTTC.

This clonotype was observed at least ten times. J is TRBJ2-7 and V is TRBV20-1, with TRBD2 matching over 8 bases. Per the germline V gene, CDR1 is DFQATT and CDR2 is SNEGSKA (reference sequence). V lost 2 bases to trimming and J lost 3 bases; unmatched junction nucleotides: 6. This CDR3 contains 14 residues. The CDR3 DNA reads TGCAGTGCTAGAACCACTAGCGGAGGCTACGAGCAGTACTTC. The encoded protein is CSARTTSGGYEQYF.

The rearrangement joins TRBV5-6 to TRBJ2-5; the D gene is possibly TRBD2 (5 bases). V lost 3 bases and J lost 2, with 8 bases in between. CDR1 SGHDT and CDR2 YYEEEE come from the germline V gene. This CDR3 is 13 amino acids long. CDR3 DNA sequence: TGTGCCAGCAGCTCACCGGGACAAGAGACCCAGTACTTC. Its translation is CASSSPGQETQYF.

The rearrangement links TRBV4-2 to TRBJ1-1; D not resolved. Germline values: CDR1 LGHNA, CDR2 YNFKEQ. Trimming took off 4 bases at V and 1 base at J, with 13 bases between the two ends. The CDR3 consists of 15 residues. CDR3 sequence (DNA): TGTGCCAGCAGCCGCTCCGCAAGTTCGAACACTGAAGCTTTCTTT. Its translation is CASSRSASSNTEAFF.

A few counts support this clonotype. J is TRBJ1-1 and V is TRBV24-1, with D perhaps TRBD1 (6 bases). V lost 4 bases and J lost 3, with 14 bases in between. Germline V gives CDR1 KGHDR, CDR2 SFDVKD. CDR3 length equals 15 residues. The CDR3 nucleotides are TGTGCCACCAGTGACCGTACAGGGTCGCACACTGAAGCTTTCTTT. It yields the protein CATSDRTGSHTEAFF.

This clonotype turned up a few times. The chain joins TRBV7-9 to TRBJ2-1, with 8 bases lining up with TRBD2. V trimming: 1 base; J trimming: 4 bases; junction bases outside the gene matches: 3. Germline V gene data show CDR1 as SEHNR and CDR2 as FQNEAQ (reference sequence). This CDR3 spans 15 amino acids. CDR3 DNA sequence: TGTGCCAGCAGCTTAGGGACTAGCATATACAATGAGCAGTTCTTC. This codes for CASSLGTSIYNEQFF.

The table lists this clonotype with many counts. The CDR3 DNA follows: TGTGCCAGCAGCACAGAGTGGGGGTCCTACGAGCAGTACTTC. It specifies CASSTEWGSYEQYF. The rearrangement links TRBV7-6 to TRBJ2-7, with D tentatively TRBD1 or TRBD2 (5 bases each). CDR3 length: 14 residues. Trimming took 5 bases from V and 1 from J, leaving 12 bases between them. Germline values: CDR1 SGHVS, CDR2 FNYEAQ.

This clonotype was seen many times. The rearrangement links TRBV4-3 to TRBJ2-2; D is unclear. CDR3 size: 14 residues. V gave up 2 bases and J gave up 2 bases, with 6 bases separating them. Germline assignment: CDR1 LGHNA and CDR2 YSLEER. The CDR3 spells CASSQRRNTGELFF. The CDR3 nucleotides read TGCGCCAGCAGCCAACGTAGAAACACCGGGGAGCTGTTTTTT.